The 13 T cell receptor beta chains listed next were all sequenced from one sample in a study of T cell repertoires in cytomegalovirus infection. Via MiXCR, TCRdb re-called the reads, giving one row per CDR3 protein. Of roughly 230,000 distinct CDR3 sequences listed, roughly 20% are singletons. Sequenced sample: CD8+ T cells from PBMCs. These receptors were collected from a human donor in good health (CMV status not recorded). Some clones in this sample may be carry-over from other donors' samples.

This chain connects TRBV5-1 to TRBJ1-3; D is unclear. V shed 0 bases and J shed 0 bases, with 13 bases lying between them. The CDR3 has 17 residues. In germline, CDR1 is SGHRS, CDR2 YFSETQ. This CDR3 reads CASSLAVGTSSGNTIYF. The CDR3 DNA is TGCGCCAGCAGCTTGGCGGTCGGCACCAGCTCTGGAAACACCATATATTTT.

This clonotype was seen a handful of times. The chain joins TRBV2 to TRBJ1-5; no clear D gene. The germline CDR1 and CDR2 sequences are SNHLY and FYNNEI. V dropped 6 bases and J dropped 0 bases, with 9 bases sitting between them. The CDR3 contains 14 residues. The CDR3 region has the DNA TGTGCCAGCAGGGACGTGGTTAGCAATCAGCCCCAGCATTTT. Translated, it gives CASRDVVSNQPQHF.

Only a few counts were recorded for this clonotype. The CDR3 reads CASSLGLGVQETQYF. In nucleotides, the CDR3 is TGTGCCAGCAGCTTGGGGTTGGGCGTCCAAGAGACCCAGTACTTC. The gene calls are TRBV7-9 and TRBJ2-5; D remains ambiguous. Germline V gene lookup returns CDR1 SEHNR and CDR2 FQNEAQ (reference sequence). Trimming stripped 3 bases from V and 1 base from J, with 12 bases between. The CDR3 spans 15 residues. The full variable domain, with the rest looked up from reference TRBV7-9 and TRBJ2-5, is DTGVSQNPRHKITKRGQNVTFRCDPISEHNRLYWYRQTLGQGPEFLTYFQNEAQLEKSRLLSDRFSAERPKGSFSTLEIQRTEQGDSAMYLCASSLGLGVQETQYFGPGTRLLVL.

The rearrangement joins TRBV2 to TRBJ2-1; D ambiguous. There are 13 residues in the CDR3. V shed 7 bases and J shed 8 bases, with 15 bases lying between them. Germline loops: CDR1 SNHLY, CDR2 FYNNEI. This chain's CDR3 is CASMKPPFDEQFF. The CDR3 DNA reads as TGTGCCAGCATGAAACCCCCCTTCGATGAGCAGTTCTTC. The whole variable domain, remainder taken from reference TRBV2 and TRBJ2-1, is EPEVTQTPSHQVTQMGQEVILRCVPISNHLYFYWYRQILGQKVEFLVSFYNNEISEKSEIFDDQFSVERPDGSNFTLKIRSTKLEDSAMYFCASMKPPFDEQFFGPGTRLTVL.

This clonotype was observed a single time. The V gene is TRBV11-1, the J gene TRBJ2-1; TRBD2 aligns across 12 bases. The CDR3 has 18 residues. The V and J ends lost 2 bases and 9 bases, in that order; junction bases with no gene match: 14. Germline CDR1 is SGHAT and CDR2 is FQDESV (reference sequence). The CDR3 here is CASSLQHTGTSGSIEQFF. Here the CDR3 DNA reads TGTGCCAGCAGCTTACAACACACCGGGACTAGCGGGTCCATTGAGCAGTTCTTC.

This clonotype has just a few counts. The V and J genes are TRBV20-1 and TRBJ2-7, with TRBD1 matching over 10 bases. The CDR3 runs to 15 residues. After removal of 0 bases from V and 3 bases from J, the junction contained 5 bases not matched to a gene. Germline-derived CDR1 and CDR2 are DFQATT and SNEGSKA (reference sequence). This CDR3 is CSARDLGQGLYEQYF. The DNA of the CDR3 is TGCAGTGCTAGAGATTTGGGACAGGGGCTCTACGAGCAGTACTTC.

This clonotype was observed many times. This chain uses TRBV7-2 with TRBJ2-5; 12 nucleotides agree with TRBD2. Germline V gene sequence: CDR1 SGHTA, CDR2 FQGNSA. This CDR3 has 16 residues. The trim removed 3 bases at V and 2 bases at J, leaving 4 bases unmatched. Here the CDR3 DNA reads TGTGCCAGCAGCTTCCTAGCGGGGGGGACTCAAGAGACCCAGTACTTC. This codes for CASSFLAGGTQETQYF. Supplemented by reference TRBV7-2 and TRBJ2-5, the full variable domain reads GAGVSQSPSNKVTEKGKDVELRCDPISGHTALYWYRQSLGQGLEFLIYFQGNSAPDKSGLPSDRFSAERTGGSVSTLTIQRTQQEDSAVYLCASSFLAGGTQETQYFGPGTRLLVL.

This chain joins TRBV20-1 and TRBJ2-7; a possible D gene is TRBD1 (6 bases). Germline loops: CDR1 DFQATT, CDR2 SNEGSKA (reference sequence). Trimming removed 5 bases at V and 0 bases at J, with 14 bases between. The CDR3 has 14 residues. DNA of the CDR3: TGCAGTGCTGCCCCTGGGACATTCTCCTACGAGCAGTACTTC. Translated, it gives CSAAPGTFSYEQYF.

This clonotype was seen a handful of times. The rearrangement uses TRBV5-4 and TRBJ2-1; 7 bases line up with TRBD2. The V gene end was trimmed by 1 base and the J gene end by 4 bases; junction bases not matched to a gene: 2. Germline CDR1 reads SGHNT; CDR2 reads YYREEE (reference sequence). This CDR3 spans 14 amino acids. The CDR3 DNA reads TGTGCCAGCAGCTTGTGGGGGGGGTACAATGAGCAGTTCTTC. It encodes CASSLWGGYNEQFF. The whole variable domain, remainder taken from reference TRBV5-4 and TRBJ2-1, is ETGVTQSPTHLIKTRGQQVTLRCSSQSGHNTVSWYQQALGQGPQFIFQYYREEENGRGNFPPRFSGLQFPNYSSELNVNALELDDSALYLCASSLWGGYNEQFFGPGTRLTVL.

The chain's CDR3 is CASSTDSPYEQYF. CDR3 in DNA: TGTGCCAGCAGTACGGACAGTCCCTACGAGCAGTACTTC. The J gene is TRBJ2-7, the V gene TRBV2, with D perhaps matching TRBD1 (6 bases). V lost 5 bases, J lost 2 bases, and 10 bases lay in between. CDR3 size: 13 residues. Germline values: CDR1 SNHLY, CDR2 FYNNEI.

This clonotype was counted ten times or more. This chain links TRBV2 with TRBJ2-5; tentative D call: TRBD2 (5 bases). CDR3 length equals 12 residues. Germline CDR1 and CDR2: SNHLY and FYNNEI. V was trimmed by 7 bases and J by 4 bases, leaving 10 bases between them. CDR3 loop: CASNDYTETQYF. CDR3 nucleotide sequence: TGTGCCAGCAACGACTACACAGAGACCCAGTACTTC. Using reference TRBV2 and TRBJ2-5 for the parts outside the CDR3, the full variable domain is EPEVTQTPSHQVTQMGQEVILRCVPISNHLYFYWYRQILGQKVEFLVSFYNNEISEKSEIFDDQFSVERPDGSNFTLKIRSTKLEDSAMYFCASNDYTETQYFGPGTRLLVL.

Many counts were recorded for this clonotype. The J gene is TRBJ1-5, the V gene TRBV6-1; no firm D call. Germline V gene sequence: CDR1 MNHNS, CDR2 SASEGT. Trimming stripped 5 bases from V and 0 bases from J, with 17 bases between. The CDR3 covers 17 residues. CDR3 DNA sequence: TGTGCCAGCAGTTTAAATATACTAGGGTATAGCAATCAGCCCCAGCATTTT. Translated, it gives CASSLNILGYSNQPQHF.

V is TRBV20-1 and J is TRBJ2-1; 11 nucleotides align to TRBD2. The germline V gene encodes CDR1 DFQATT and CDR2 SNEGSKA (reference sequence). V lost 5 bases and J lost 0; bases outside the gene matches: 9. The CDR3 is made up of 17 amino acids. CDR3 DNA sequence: TGCAGTGCTGTAGGGACTAGCGGAATCTCCTCCTACAATGAGCAGTTCTTC. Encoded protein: CSAVGTSGISSYNEQFF.